This TCR beta chain was sequenced in a study of molecular identifiers for immune sequencing clone quantification (dated by TCRdb to the late 2010s). Describing the broader study: In a replicate experiment, RNA from roughly 20,000 or 100,000 naive CD8 T cells was split into five aliquots, four of which were sequenced. CD8 T cells were used in a methods study to benchmark molecular-identifier clustering-based TCR repertoire sequencing (MIDCIRS) and TCR RNA copy counting.

The library was generated by PCR. TCRdb records NextSeq 500 as the sequencer. Bulk TCR libraries were prepared as previously described, using TCR primers listed in Table S5. Purification of total RNA was performed with the Qiagen AllPrep DNA/RNA kit. Before analysis, reads from multiple sequencing runs of one library were combined. For the original study's pipeline: Reads were retained only if their TCR constant sequence matched exactly, and those retained reads were trimmed to 150 nt and grouped according to their 12-nt molecular barcodes. Reads within each barcode group were sub-clustered using a 15% Levenshtein threshold, and quality-weighted consensus sequences were constructed for each RNA molecule. Non-functional sequences were excluded, and lower-count sequences lying one edit away from another sequence were also excluded. Based on a fit of two negative binomial distributions, barcode sub-clusters having less than 20% of the maximum read count were discarded. In TCRdb, the public reads were trimmed at Q25 with fastp and aligned with MiXCR, with productive beta chains retained. Merged by CDR3 protein, the rows form single entries marked with the most common genes and DNA. TCRdb, not the original authors, processed these V and J calls. The sample yields roughly 90,000 distinct CDR3 sequences; around 25% were counted once. Of the sample, approximately 0.8% is held by the ten largest clones.

This clonotype appeared a few times. Its antigen has not been determined. There are no base qualities to consult, and no much larger clone falls within one base. Libraries of naive CD8 T cells were built from anywhere between about 18,000 and 1,000,000 sorted cells, with 10%, 30% or 50% of the purified RNA used. Naive CD8 T cells, defined as CD8+CD4-CCR7+CD45RA+, were FACS-sorted into RLT Plus buffer on a BD FACSAria II. Detection sensitivity was tested by spiking Jurkat RNA equal to ten or so TCR copies' worth into samples containing about 17,000-1,000,000 naive CD8 T cells. Enrichment of CD8 T cells was performed with RosetteSep CD8+ T Cell Enrichment Cocktail and Ficoll-Paque, after which ACK red cell lysis was carried out. Here is what the overall study found, with its caveats: Even against a background of about a million naive CD8 T cells, spiked-in Jurkat TCR RNA amounting to a single cell's worth was reported to be detectable. In CMV-specific effector cells, over 99% of molecules were held by clones above 20 RNA copies, whereas under 1% of molecules were held by such clones in naive cells. Identical TCR molecules sharing a barcode could cause highly expanded clone sizes to be underestimated. Approximately 3 recovered TCR RNA copies per cell were obtained by modeling, versus 9 to 10 by digital PCR, implying a capture efficiency of about 30%. When barcode sub-clustering was left out, chimeric consensus sequences inflated TCR diversity, with chimeras reaching as high as 47%. The naive libraries included spiked-in Jurkat TCR RNA (fewer than eleven copies' worth), and this RNA is not part of the donor repertoire.

The sequenced sample consisted of naive CD8+ T cells from blood, with Jurkat cell RNA spiked in. The sample's cell subset or site label, decoded: FACS-sorted CD8+CD4-CCR7+CD45RA+ naive T cells. This sequence was found in a human donor in good health. Some libraries in this study had Jurkat cell RNA spiked in.

The CDR3 protein is CASSLELAVNNNEQFF. The sequenced DNA is TGTGCCAGCAGCTTGGAACTAGCGGTAAACAACAATGAGCAGTTCTTC. The rearranged segments are TRBV5-6 and TRBJ2-1, with TRBD2 identical over 8 junction bases. V lost 0 bases and J lost 5 bases, and the count of bases not matched to a germline gene is 7. From the cysteine up to the phenylalanine, the CDR3 has a length of 16 residues. The entry retains the CDR3 DNA only, 48 bases that are in frame from base 1. For CDR1 and CDR2, the germline V gene lists SGHDT and YYEEEE.